The 5 T cell receptor beta chains reported below all come from one sample, sequenced in a study of blood T cells in healthy people across ages. Sample-barcoded 5' priming and a J-beta primer mix drove a second PCR of about 6 to 12 cycles. One entry per CDR3 protein results from TCRdb running MiXCR on the 5' RACE reads. The sample has approximately 880,000 distinct CDR3 sequences, around 48% seen once; the top ten hold around 15%. The sequencing input was blood. Source of these receptors: a man aged 25-45 years in good health.

This clonotype was seen just once. The chain has TRBV6-1 and TRBJ2-2; D is possibly TRBD1 (7 bases). Trimming pared 10 bases from V and 1 base from J, leaving 13 bases between. The CDR3 loop spans 14 amino acids. The V gene's germline CDR1 is MNHNS and CDR2 SASEGT. The CDR3 sequence is CAIRQGGNTGELFF. CDR3 nucleotides: TGTGCCATCAGACAGGGAGGGAACACCGGGGAGCTGTTTTTT.

This clonotype has just a few counts. This rearrangement joins TRBV5-1 to TRBJ1-6, with 11 bases aligning to TRBD1. V shed 3 bases and J 10 bases; nucleotides not matched to a gene: 3. This CDR3 has 14 amino acids. Germline CDR1 SGHRS, CDR2 YFSETQ. The CDR3 spells CASSSGQGGSPLHF. CDR3 DNA: TGCGCCAGCAGCTCGGGACAGGGGGGATCACCCCTCCACTTT.

This clonotype was counted many times. At one end the junction does not follow the germline gene, possibly because of a read error. This CDR3 is CASSLGGDYNEQFF. DNA for the CDR3: TGTGCCAGCAGCTTGGGTGGGGATTACAATGAGCAGTTCTTC. This chain links TRBV5-1 with TRBJ2-1; D uncertain. Germline loops: CDR1 SGHRS, CDR2 YFSETQ. CDR3 length equals 14 residues.

This chain uses TRBV20-1 with TRBJ1-5; D gene unclear. Germline V gene lookup returns CDR1 DFQATT and CDR2 SNEGSKA (reference sequence). The CDR3 is made up of 16 amino acids. With 1 base removed from V and 1 base from J, the gap between germline ends came to 14 bases. DNA of the CDR3: TGCAGTGCTAGAGTCTCCGGCAGGATGAGCAATCAGCCCCAGCATTTT. This encodes CSARVSGRMSNQPQHF.

A word on this clonotype: One end of the junction fails to match germline, which may point to a read error. The chain is built from TRBV12-3 or TRBV12-4 and TRBJ2-3, with D possibly being TRBD1 (6 bases). The CDR3 runs 14 residues. This chain's CDR3 is CAGRQSGAVDTQYF. The CDR3 DNA is TGTGCCGGCAGACAATCAGGGGCGGTGGATACGCAGTATTTT.